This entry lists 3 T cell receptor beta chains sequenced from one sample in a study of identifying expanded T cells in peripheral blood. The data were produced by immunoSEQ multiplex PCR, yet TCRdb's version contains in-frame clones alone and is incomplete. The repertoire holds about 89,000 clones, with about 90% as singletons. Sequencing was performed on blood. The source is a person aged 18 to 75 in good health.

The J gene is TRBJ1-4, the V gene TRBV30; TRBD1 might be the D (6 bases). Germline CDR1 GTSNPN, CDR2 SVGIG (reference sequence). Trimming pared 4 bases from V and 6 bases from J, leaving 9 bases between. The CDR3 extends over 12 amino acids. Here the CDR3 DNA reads TGTGCCTGGATGGGGACACATGAAAAACTGTTTTTT. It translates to CAWMGTHEKLFF.

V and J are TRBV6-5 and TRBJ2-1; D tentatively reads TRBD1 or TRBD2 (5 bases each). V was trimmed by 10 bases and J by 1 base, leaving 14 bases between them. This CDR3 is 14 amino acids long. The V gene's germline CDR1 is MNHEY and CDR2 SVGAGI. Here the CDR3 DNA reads TGTGCCACCCTGACCTGGGGGTCCTACAATGAGCAGTTCTTC. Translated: CATLTWGSYNEQFF.

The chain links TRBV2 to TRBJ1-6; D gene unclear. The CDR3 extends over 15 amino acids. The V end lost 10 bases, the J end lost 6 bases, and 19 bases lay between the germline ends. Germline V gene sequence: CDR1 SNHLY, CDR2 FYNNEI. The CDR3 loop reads CATSVRAAGNSPLHF. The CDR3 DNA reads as TGTGCCACCTCCGTCCGGGCTGCCGGTAATTCACCCCTCCACTTT.